This T cell receptor (beta chain) was documented in a study of blood T cell repertoires in COVID-19. The wider study: Sites across the United States, Italy and Spain contributed samples from acute and convalescent COVID-19.

Germline V gives CDR1 MNHEY, CDR2 SMNVEV (reference sequence). There are 13 residues in the CDR3. V lost 6 bases and J 4 bases, leaving 12 bases between the germline ends. TCRdb's copy holds only in-frame clones and misses some; the assay was immunoSEQ multiplex PCR. The table records 55,000 to 80,000 clones, approximately 80% of them present only once. The sequencing sample was made of peripheral blood. This sequence was found in a man between 65 and 85 years old with acute or convalescent COVID-19. The chain combines TRBV27 with TRBJ1-2; possibly TRBD1 for D (6 bases). CDR3 nucleotides: TGTGCCAGCAGGTTGACAGGCACCTATGGCTACACCTTC. This translates into CASRLTGTYGYTF.